This T cell receptor (beta chain) is from a study of blood T cell repertoires in COVID-19. Trimming took off 6 bases at V and 1 base at J, with 15 bases between the two ends. This CDR3 is built from 15 residues. The germline V gene encodes CDR1 MDHEN and CDR2 SYDVKM. Per the study methods: Amplified reference gene primers provided the basis for estimating nucleated cell counts. Sequencing used immunoSEQ multiplex PCR; TCRdb keeps in-frame clones, though not all of them. From that table come the V and J calls and clone size; the DNA was used to work out D and trimming. This sample has some 250,000 clones, with about nine tenths found just once.

The source of this sequence is a human donor in a cohort exposed to, infected with or recovered from COVID-19 (not recorded which). The donor label of this sample is uncertain. The rearrangement joins TRBV28 to TRBJ1-1; D not resolved. Sequencing was done on a sample of PBMCs or T cells enriched from blood (not recorded which). In DNA, the CDR3 is TGTGCCAGCAGACAAGGCTCGAGCGGGAACACTGAAGCTTTCTTT. Translated, it gives CASRQGSSGNTEAFF.